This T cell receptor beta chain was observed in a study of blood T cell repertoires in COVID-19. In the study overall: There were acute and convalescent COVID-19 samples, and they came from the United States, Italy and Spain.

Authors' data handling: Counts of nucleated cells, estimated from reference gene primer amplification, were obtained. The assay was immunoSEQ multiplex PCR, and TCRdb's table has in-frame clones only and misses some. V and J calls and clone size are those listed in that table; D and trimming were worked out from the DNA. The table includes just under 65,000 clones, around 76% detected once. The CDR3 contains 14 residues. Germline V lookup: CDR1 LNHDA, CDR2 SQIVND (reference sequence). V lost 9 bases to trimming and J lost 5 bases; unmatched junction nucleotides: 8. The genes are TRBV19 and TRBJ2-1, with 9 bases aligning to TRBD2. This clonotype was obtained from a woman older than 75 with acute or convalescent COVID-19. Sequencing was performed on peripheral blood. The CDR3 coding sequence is TGTGCCAGCACCGGGACTAGCAGACACAATGAGCAGTTCTTC. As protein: CASTGTSRHNEQFF. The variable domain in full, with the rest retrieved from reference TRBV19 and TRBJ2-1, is DGGITQSPKYLFRKEGQNVTLSCEQNLNHDAMYWYRQDPGQGLRLIYYSQIVNDFQKGDIAEGYSVSREKKESFPLTVTSAQKNPTAFYLCASTGTSRHNEQFFGPGTRLTVL.